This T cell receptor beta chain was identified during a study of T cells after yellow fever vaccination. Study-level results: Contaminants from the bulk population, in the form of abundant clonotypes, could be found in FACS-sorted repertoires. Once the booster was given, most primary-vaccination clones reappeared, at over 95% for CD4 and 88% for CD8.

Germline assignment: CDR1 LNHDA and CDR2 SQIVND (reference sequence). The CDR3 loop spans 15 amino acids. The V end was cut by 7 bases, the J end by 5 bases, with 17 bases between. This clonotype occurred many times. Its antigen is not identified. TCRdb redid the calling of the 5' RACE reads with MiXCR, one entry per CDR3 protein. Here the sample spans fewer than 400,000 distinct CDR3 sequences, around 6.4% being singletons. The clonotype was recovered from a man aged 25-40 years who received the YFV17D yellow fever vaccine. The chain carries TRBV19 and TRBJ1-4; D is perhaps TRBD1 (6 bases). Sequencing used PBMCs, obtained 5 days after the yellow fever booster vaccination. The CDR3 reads CASMRRGAANEKLFF. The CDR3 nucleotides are TGTGCCAGTATGCGCCGGGGGGCGGCGAATGAAAAACTGTTTTTT.